These T cell receptor beta chains were read from a single sample in a study of cytomegalovirus exposure and HLA in healthy donors. Sequencing was performed with immunoSEQ multiplex PCR; in TCRdb, only in-frame clones are kept and a portion is missing. The sample consists of fewer than 200,000 clones, around nine tenths of them appearing once. Sample: PBMCs. The source of these receptors is a woman in her twenties or thirties in good health and CMV-seronegative. The CDR3 runs from the conserved cysteine through the conserved F or W. A D gene is named only where the DNA matches it firmly. Rows may omit the clone size; those that give it use once, few, many or a size class.

d_call | clone_size | j_call | v_call | cdr3_aa | cdr3_nt
- | - | TRBJ1-5 | TRBV7-9 | CASSPSLDGGSNQPQHF | TGTGCCAGCAGCCCAAGTCTTGACGGGGGAAGCAATCAGCCCCAGCATTTT
- | - | TRBJ2-7 | TRBV5-1 | CASSFGTGSYEQYF | TGCGCCAGCAGCTTTGGAACAGGGTCCTACGAGCAGTACTTC
TRBD1 | once | TRBJ2-7 | TRBV7-9 | CASSPGQGNYEQYF | TGTGCCAGCAGCCCCGGACAGGGGAACTACGAGCAGTACTTC
- | - | TRBJ2-7 | TRBV29-1 | CSVEGSGETYEQYF | TGCAGCGTTGAAGGCTCAGGGGAGACCTACGAGCAGTACTTC
TRBD2 | - | TRBJ2-5 | TRBV5-6 | CASSLWLAGEETQYF | TGTGCCAGCAGCTTGTGGCTAGCGGGGGAAGAGACCCAGTACTTC
- | once | TRBJ1-1 | TRBV7-8 | CASSLGQVWAEAFF | TGTGCCAGCAGCTTAGGTCAGGTTTGGGCTGAAGCTTTCTTT
TRBD1 | - | TRBJ1-2 | TRBV10-2 | CASSESRQGLGCTF | TGCGCCAGCAGTGAGTCGCGACAGGGGCTGGGGTGCACCTTC
TRBD1 | - | TRBJ2-3 | TRBV4-1 | CASSHSQGVPDTQYF | TGCGCCAGCAGTCACTCCCAGGGGGTTCCCGATACGCAGTATTTT
TRBD1 | - | TRBJ1-1 | TRBV5-1 | CASSWDRANTEAFF | TGCGCCAGCAGCTGGGACAGGGCAAACACTGAAGCTTTCTTT
TRBD2 | - | TRBJ2-2 | TRBV5-1 | CASSWTSGGASTGELFF | TGCGCCAGCAGCTGGACTAGCGGGGGGGCCAGCACCGGGGAGCTGTTTTTT
- | - | TRBJ2-5 | TRBV7-9 | CASSEQGIQETQYF | TGTGCCAGCAGCGAACAGGGAATCCAGGAGACCCAGTACTTC
TRBD2 | - | TRBJ2-1 | TRBV6-5 | CASSTRLAAMHEQFF | TGTGCCAGCAGTACCCGACTAGCGGCGATGCATGAGCAGTTCTTC
- | - | TRBJ1-6 | TRBV27 | CASSSVDFNSPLHF | TGTGCCAGCAGCTCTGTGGACTTCAATTCACCCCTCCACTTT
TRBD2 | - | TRBJ2-7 | TRBV2 | CASSSLAGASYEQYF | TGTGCCAGCAGTAGTCTAGCGGGGGCCAGTTACGAGCAGTACTTC
TRBD1 | - | TRBJ2-7 | TRBV7-6 | CASSSFPRSDRGLSYEQYF | TGTGCCAGCAGCTCCTTTCCTAGGTCGGACAGGGGTCTTTCTTACGAGCAGTACTTC
- | - | TRBJ1-5 | TRBV19 | CASTSGGGGRLNQPQHF | TGTGCCAGTACTTCTGGCGGGGGGGGGCGACTAAATCAGCCCCAGCATTTT
- | - | TRBJ2-6 | TRBV10-3 | CAISEGGSGANVLTF | TGTGCCATCAGTGAAGGGGGAAGTGGGGCCAACGTCCTGACTTTC
TRBD2 | once | TRBJ2-7 | TRBV4-1 | CASSQDPGLSYEQYF | TGCGCCAGCAGCCAAGATCCGGGACTATCCTACGAGCAGTACTTC
TRBD1 | - | TRBJ1-6 | TRBV5-1 | CASSRDRGTLSPLHF | TGCGCCAGCAGCCGGGACAGGGGAACCTTATCACCCCTCCACTTT
TRBD1 | - | TRBJ1-5 | TRBV4-2 | CASSQTNRGPETNQPQHF | TGTGCCAGCAGCCAAACTAACAGGGGGCCAGAGACCAATCAGCCCCAGCATTTT
- | - | TRBJ1-5 | TRBV5-1 | CASSLSQRGTNQPQHF | TGCGCCAGCAGCTTGTCGCAGAGGGGGACCAATCAGCCCCAGCATTTT
TRBD1 | - | TRBJ2-5 | TRBV7-6 | CASSLGQLETQYF | TGTGCCAGCAGCTTGGGACAGCTAGAGACCCAGTACTTC
- | - | TRBJ2-5 | TRBV5-1 | CASSLAGGQETQYF | TGCGCCAGCAGCTTGGCCGGCGGGCAAGAGACCCAGTACTTC
TRBD1 | - | TRBJ1-2 | TRBV19 | CASSIGPGQGFSSNYGYTF | TGTGCCAGTAGTATAGGGCCGGGACAGGGGTTCTCATCTAACTATGGCTACACCTTC
TRBD1 | - | TRBJ1-5 | TRBV27 | CASSWTGGSRQPQHF | TGTGCCAGCAGCTGGACAGGGGGTAGTCGTCAGCCCCAGCATTTT
- | - | TRBJ2-7 | TRBV19 | CASSMGSLDEQYF | TGTGCCAGTAGTATGGGCAGCTTGGACGAGCAGTACTTC
TRBD1 | - | TRBJ2-7 | TRBV6-5 | CASSYAPGQGTNEQYF | TGTGCCAGCAGTTACGCCCCGGGACAGGGTACGAACGAGCAGTACTTC
TRBD1 | few | TRBJ1-2 | TRBV6-1 | CASSADLTGAGGYTF | TGTGCCAGCAGTGCAGACTTAACAGGGGCGGGAGGCTACACCTTC